Below, 18 T cell receptor beta chains from the same sample are listed, as sequenced in a study of cytomegalovirus exposure and HLA in healthy donors. The study ran its PCR with 60 Vbeta and 13 Jbeta primers. Generated by immunoSEQ multiplex PCR, the TCRdb table keeps only in-frame clones and is missing some. The table includes around 160,000 clones, roughly three quarters detected once. Sequenced input: PBMCs. All receptors come from a woman in her 40s in good health and CMV-seropositive.

The chain recombines TRBV11-2 with TRBJ2-1; 10 positions match TRBD2. CDR3 size: 15 residues. The germline V gene has CDR1 SGHAT and CDR2 FQNNGV. J lost 5 bases, V lost 1 base, and 2 bases had no gene match. CDR3 sequence reads: CASSLGSGGHNEQFF. The CDR3 nucleotides read TGTGCCAGCAGCTTAGGTAGCGGGGGGCACAATGAGCAGTTCTTC.

The chain employs TRBV28 and TRBJ2-7; 9 nucleotides line up with TRBD1. The germline V gene has CDR1 MDHEN and CDR2 SYDVKM. V shed 1 base, J shed 1 base, and the junction held 2 bases outside the gene matches. This CDR3 region has 15 residues. For the CDR3, the DNA is TGTGCCAGCAGTTTATTCGGGACAGGGTCCTACGAGCAGTACTTC. As protein: CASSLFGTGSYEQYF.

Only a few counts were recorded for this clone. The chain carries TRBV11-2 and TRBJ1-2; D not certain. CDR1 is SGHAT and CDR2 is FQNNGV in the germline V gene. CDR3 length: 15 residues. V was pared by 0 bases and J by 0 bases, with 8 bases between. The DNA for the CDR3 is TGTGCCAGCAGCTTAGATGGGAGATCTAACTATGGCTACACCTTC. The encoded protein is CASSLDGRSNYGYTF.

This chain links TRBV7-3 with TRBJ2-3; a possible D gene is TRBD2 (5 bases). This CDR3 has 12 residues. CDR1 and CDR2 (germline): SGHTA, FQGTGA. V was shortened by 5 bases and J by 6 bases, with 9 bases between the two germline ends. The CDR3 protein is CASSPGGDTQYF. DNA for the CDR3: TGTGCCAGCAGCCCGGGCGGGGATACGCAGTATTTT. Using reference TRBV7-3 and TRBJ2-3 for the parts outside the CDR3, the full variable domain is GAGVSQTPSNKVTEKGKYVELRCDPISGHTALYWYRQSLGQGPEFLIYFQGTGAADDSGLPNDRFFAVRPEGSVSTLKIQRTERGDSAVYLCASSPGGDTQYFGPGTRLTVL.

The chain recombines TRBV27 with TRBJ1-6; the D gene is possibly TRBD1 (5 bases). The CDR3 is 15 amino acids. The V gene's germline CDR1 is MNHEY and CDR2 SMNVEV (reference sequence). Trimming shortened V by 0 bases and J by 11 bases, and 14 bases separated the two germline ends. DNA of the CDR3: TGTGCCAGCAGTTTATCGAGGCAGGGAGGTGCACCCCTCCACTTT. Protein sequence: CASSLSRQGGAPLHF.

The gene calls are TRBV29-1 and TRBJ2-2, with 7 bases lining up with TRBD1. CDR1 is SQVTM and CDR2 is ANQGSEA in the germline V gene. After removal of 3 bases from V and 1 base from J, the junction contained 2 bases not matched to a gene. The CDR3 contains 14 residues. The CDR3 is CSVETGWNTGELFF. The CDR3 coding sequence is TGCAGCGTTGAGACAGGGTGGAACACCGGGGAGCTGTTTTTT.

This clone was found once. The rearrangement uses TRBV28 and TRBJ1-1, with D uncertain. V was shortened by 7 bases and J by 0 bases, with 9 bases between the two germline ends. The germline V gene has CDR1 MDHEN and CDR2 SYDVKM. CDR3 length: 13 amino acids. Here the CDR3 DNA reads TGTGCCAGCAACAGTCCTATGAACACTGAAGCTTTCTTT. Its protein product is CASNSPMNTEAFF.

The chain carries TRBV7-9 and TRBJ2-3; 12 nucleotides agree with TRBD2. This CDR3 has 16 residues. Trimming took 5 bases from V and 4 from J; bases not matched to a gene: 7. From germline, CDR1 is SEHNR and CDR2 FQNEAQ (reference sequence). CDR3 loop: CASSPDRLAGADTQYF. CDR3 nucleotides: TGTGCCAGCAGCCCGGATAGACTAGCGGGGGCAGATACGCAGTATTTT.

The chain carries TRBV9 and TRBJ1-2; the D gene is possibly TRBD1 (6 bases). CDR3 size: 15 residues. The germline V gene encodes CDR1 SGDLS and CDR2 YYNGEE. The V gene lost 4 bases and the J gene lost 8 bases, with 21 bases spanning the gap. CDR3 nucleotides: TGTGCCAGCAGCCCGAGCTTGGCAGGGGACGGCGGCTACACCTTC. Translated: CASSPSLAGDGGYTF. Complete variable domain (other parts from reference TRBV9 and TRBJ1-2): DSGVTQTPKHLITATGQRVTLRCSPRSGDLSVYWYQQSLDQGLQFLIQYYNGEERAKGNILERFSAQQFPDLHSELNLSSLELGDSALYFCASSPSLAGDGGYTFGSGTRLTVV.

The chain is built from TRBV19 and TRBJ1-1; D is unclear. V lost 0 bases and J lost 0, with 5 bases in between. In germline, CDR1 is LNHDA, CDR2 SQIVND (reference sequence). CDR3 length: 14 residues. CDR3 nucleotide sequence: TGTGCCAGTAGTATAGACATCATGAACACTGAAGCTTTCTTT. Translating it yields CASSIDIMNTEAFF. Complete variable domain (other parts from reference TRBV19 and TRBJ1-1): DGGITQSPKYLFRKEGQNVTLSCEQNLNHDAMYWYRQDPGQGLRLIYYSQIVNDFQKGDIAEGYSVSREKKESFPLTVTSAQKNPTAFYLCASSIDIMNTEAFFGQGTRLTVV.

The chain recombines TRBV11-2 with TRBJ2-5; maybe TRBD2 (7 bases). The CDR3 covers 16 residues. V lost 2 bases and J lost 5, with 18 bases in between. Germline CDR1 SGHAT, CDR2 FQNNGV. CDR3 in DNA: TGTGCCAGCAGCTTACTAGGGGGGGCCATCAGGGAGACCCAGTACTTC. Translated, it gives CASSLLGGAIRETQYF.

This chain uses TRBV2 with TRBJ2-3, with 9 bases that match TRBD2. Looked up from germline, CDR1 is SNHLY and CDR2 is FYNNEI. The V segment lost 5 bases and the J segment 4 bases; nucleotides outside the gene matches: 10. The CDR3 length is 16 residues. For the CDR3, the DNA is TGTGCCAGCAGTCCGTTTGTAGCGGGGGACTCAGATACGCAGTATTTT. It codes for CASSPFVAGDSDTQYF.

The chain employs TRBV7-2 and TRBJ2-3; D is undetermined. V gave up 3 bases and J gave up 1 base, with 5 bases separating them. CDR3 length: 13 residues. Per germline, CDR1 SGHTA and CDR2 FQGNSA. The CDR3 loop reads CASSLQGTDTQYF. The CDR3, as DNA: TGTGCCAGCAGCTTGCAGGGCACAGATACGCAGTATTTT.

The chain combines TRBV9 with TRBJ1-6; weak D call: TRBD1 (5 bases). V shed 2 bases and J shed 5 bases, with 11 bases lying between them. The CDR3 is made up of 15 amino acids. The germline V gene has CDR1 SGDLS and CDR2 YYNGEE. The CDR3 here is CASSVGGNDNSPLHF. The CDR3 nucleotides read TGTGCCAGCAGCGTGGGGGGTAACGATAATTCACCCCTCCACTTT.

The V and J genes are TRBV9 and TRBJ2-5; 13 nucleotides match TRBD2. The CDR3 is 17 amino acids. J was trimmed by 7 bases and V by 4 bases; bases with no gene match: 13. Germline V lookup: CDR1 SGDLS, CDR2 YYNGEE. The CDR3 region is CASSPPPGLAGPPTQYF. The CDR3 region has the DNA TGTGCCAGCAGCCCTCCGCCGGGACTAGCGGGGCCCCCGACCCAGTACTTC. Based on the CDR3 plus reference TRBV9 and TRBJ2-5, the full variable domain is DSGVTQTPKHLITATGQRVTLRCSPRSGDLSVYWYQQSLDQGLQFLIQYYNGEERAKGNILERFSAQQFPDLHSELNLSSLELGDSALYFCASSPPPGLAGPPTQYFGPGTRLLVL.

The rearrangement joins TRBV5-1 to TRBJ2-5; 7 bases match TRBD1. The CDR3 contains 13 residues. Germline V lookup: CDR1 SGHRS, CDR2 YFSETQ. The V and J ends lost 7 bases and 2 bases, in that order; junction bases with no gene match: 5. The CDR3 DNA follows: TGCGCCAGCCGACAGGGCGAACAAGAGACCCAGTACTTC. Its protein is CASRQGEQETQYF.

The V call is TRBV5-4, the J call TRBJ1-2, with 8 bases matching TRBD1. The V gene's germline CDR1 is SGHNT and CDR2 YYREEE (reference sequence). This CDR3 region has 13 residues. The trim removed 3 bases at V and 7 bases at J, leaving 5 bases unmatched. The CDR3 protein is CASSSDRVAGYTF. The DNA of the CDR3 is TGTGCCAGCAGCTCGGACAGGGTGGCTGGCTACACCTTC.

This sequence joins TRBV5-1 and TRBJ1-3; a possible D gene is TRBD1 (6 bases). The germline V gene has CDR1 SGHRS and CDR2 YFSETQ. V lost 5 bases and J lost 2, with 20 bases in between. CDR3 length equals 17 residues. The CDR3 loop reads CASSPGTLVSPGNTIYF. CDR3 nucleotide sequence: TGCGCCAGCAGTCCCGGGACACTGGTTTCCCCTGGAAACACCATATATTTT.